The 15 T cell receptor beta chains given below trace back to one sample, sequenced in a study of neoadjuvant anti-PD-1 for oral cavity cancer (dated by TCRdb to the early 2020s). The time point label corresponds to: after neoadjuvant nivolumab, at surgical resection. The method behind the library was the immunoSEQ multiplex PCR assay. TCRdb took this table from immuneACCESS and kept in-frame rearrangements with V and J called. Such tables lack part of the clones; where checked against another copy, unresolved V genes explain under half of the gap, and the rest is unexplained. A total of about 39,000 clones appear in this sample, 77% of them only once. The top ten hold approximately 4.8% of the sample. The specimen was PBMCs, collected after nivolumab (anti-PD-1) treatment. These receptor sequences come from a person aged 35 to 85 with oral cavity squamous cell carcinoma.

The J gene is TRBJ2-5, the V gene TRBV11-3, with D unresolved. The CDR3 is 12 amino acids. Germline V gene lookup returns CDR1 SGHNT and CDR2 YENEEA. Trimming took off 5 bases at V and 4 bases at J, with 8 bases between the two ends. In DNA form, the CDR3 reads TGTGCCAGCAGCGCAGCGTCAGAGACCCAGTACTTC. It translates to CASSAASETQYF.

V usage is TRBV2 and J usage is TRBJ1-2; D uncertain. Germline CDR1 SNHLY, CDR2 FYNNEI. Trimming cost V 5 bases and J 13 bases, with 17 bases left between them. CDR3 length equals 12 residues. The CDR3 spells CASSRGPLDPTF. CDR3 DNA: TGTGCCAGCAGTAGAGGACCCTTGGATCCCACCTTC.

This chain uses TRBV7-2 with TRBJ2-7, with a tentative D call TRBD1 (6 bases). V dropped 4 bases and J dropped 1 base, with 11 bases sitting between them. The germline V gene has CDR1 SGHTA and CDR2 FQGNSA. This CDR3 has 14 amino acids. The CDR3 loop reads CASSSGTLSYEQYF. CDR3 DNA: TGTGCCAGCAGCTCCGGGACACTTTCCTACGAGCAGTACTTC. The full variable domain, in which reference TRBV7-2 and TRBJ2-7 provide the parts outside the CDR3, is GAGVSQSPSNKVTEKGKDVELRCDPISGHTALYWYRQSLGQGLEFLIYFQGNSAPDKSGLPSDRFSAERTGGSVSTLTIQRTQQEDSAVYLCASSSGTLSYEQYFGPGTRLTVT.

The V call is TRBV28, the J call TRBJ1-2; D remains unclear. CDR3 size: 13 residues. In germline, CDR1 is MDHEN, CDR2 SYDVKM. The V and J ends lost 6 bases and 5 bases respectively, with 13 bases between them. The CDR3, as DNA: TGTGCCAGCAGCCGGATTACAGATTATGGCTACACCTTC. This codes for CASSRITDYGYTF.

The J gene is TRBJ1-6, the V gene TRBV13; D gene uncertain. This CDR3 contains 14 residues. V was pared by 3 bases and J by 4 bases, with 7 bases between. Germline V CDR1 and CDR2: PRHDT, FYEKMQ (reference sequence). In nucleotides, the CDR3 is TGTGCCAGCAGCTTGGCGGATTATAATTCACCCCTCCACTTT. This gives the protein CASSLADYNSPLHF. Complete variable domain (other parts from reference TRBV13 and TRBJ1-6): AAGVIQSPRHLIKEKRETATLKCYPIPRHDTVYWYQQGPGQDPQFLISFYEKMQSDKGSIPDRFSAQQFSDYHSELNMSSLELGDSALYFCASSLADYNSPLHFGNGTRLTVT.

V and J are TRBV29-1 and TRBJ2-7, with D unclear. This CDR3 region has 12 residues. Germline assignment: CDR1 SQVTM and CDR2 ANQGSEA. The ends were cut back, 7 bases at V and 6 bases at J, with 16 bases in the middle. As DNA, the CDR3 is TGCAGCGCTCGAATACAGCTGAGCGAGCAGTACTTC. Its translation is CSARIQLSEQYF.

The V call is TRBV15, the J call TRBJ1-1, with D possibly TRBD1 on 5 matching bases. Germline CDR1 LNHNV, CDR2 YYDKDF (reference sequence). V was shortened by 1 base and J by 6 bases, with 21 bases between the two germline ends. The CDR3 has 17 residues. The CDR3, as DNA: TGTGCCACCAGCAGAGCCCGTTCGAGCGGGGGGTTTGCTGAAGCTTTCTTT. Translating gives CATSRARSSGGFAEAFF.

The chain carries TRBV28 and TRBJ1-2; TRBD1 aligns across 7 bases. The CDR3 contains 18 residues. The germline CDR1 and CDR2 sequences are MDHEN and SYDVKM. J was trimmed by 5 bases and V by 6 bases; bases with no gene match: 21. Here the CDR3 reads CASRTPGGTARGGYGYTF. CDR3 bases: TGTGCCAGCAGGACGCCCGGCGGGACAGCCCGCGGAGGGTATGGCTACACCTTC.

V usage is TRBV19 and J usage is TRBJ1-2; the D gene is possibly TRBD1 (5 bases). V lost 6 bases, J lost 0 bases, and 14 bases lay in between. Germline CDR1 and CDR2: LNHDA and SQIVND (reference sequence). CDR3 length: 15 residues. The CDR3 region has the DNA TGTGCCAGTAGCCCTGGGGGTCGCCCTAACTATGGCTACACCTTC. This encodes CASSPGGRPNYGYTF.

The V call is TRBV5-1, the J call TRBJ2-3; 10 bases agree with TRBD2. With 6 bases clipped from V and 6 bases from J, the junction kept 13 bases outside the gene matches. The CDR3 runs to 16 residues. The germline V gene has CDR1 SGHRS and CDR2 YFSETQ. The CDR3 bases are TGCGCCAGCAAAGCGGCTAGCGGGAGAGGGGCGGATACGCAGTATTTT. Protein: CASKAASGRGADTQYF.

The chain couples TRBV13 to TRBJ2-1, with D perhaps TRBD2 (5 bases). The length of the CDR3 is 19 residues. V was trimmed by 4 bases and J by 0 bases, leaving 22 bases between them. The V gene's germline CDR1 is PRHDT and CDR2 FYEKMQ (reference sequence). In nucleotides, the CDR3 is TGTGCCAGCAGCTCGATGTTGACTATGCCAGCGGCCTCCTACAATGAGCAGTTCTTC. This codes for CASSSMLTMPAASYNEQFF.

The chain recombines TRBV11-1 with TRBJ2-3; D unresolved. There are 12 residues in the CDR3. V lost 5 bases and J 5 bases, leaving 8 bases between the germline ends. From germline, CDR1 is SGHAT and CDR2 FQDESV (reference sequence). CDR3 residues: CASSLTIDTQYF. CDR3 nucleotides: TGTGCCAGCAGCCTAACTATAGATACGCAGTATTTT.

The J gene is TRBJ2-7, the V gene TRBV18, with TRBD1 matching 8 bases. Germline-derived CDR1 and CDR2 are KGHSH and LQKENI. The V and J ends lost 5 bases and 3 bases, in that order; junction bases with no gene match: 3. CDR3 length: 13 amino acids. Here the CDR3 reads CASSTGTGYEQYF. The CDR3 DNA sequence: TGTGCCAGCTCAACCGGGACAGGCTACGAGCAGTACTTC.

The chain is built from TRBV5-5 and TRBJ2-1, with TRBD2 matching over 13 bases. CDR3 length: 20 amino acids. Trimming cost V 3 bases and J 0 bases; bases outside gene matches: 12. Germline lookup yields CDR1 SGHKS and CDR2 YYEKEE (reference sequence). The CDR3, as DNA: TGTGCCAGCAGCTCGAGACCGGGACTAGCGGGGAGCAGCTCCTACAATGAGCAGTTCTTC. The encoded protein is CASSSRPGLAGSSSYNEQFF.

The chain carries TRBV5-1 and TRBJ2-7; 7 bases fit TRBD2. The ends lost 0 bases at V and 7 bases at J; junction bases unmatched: 7. The CDR3 length is 14 residues. CDR1 SGHRS and CDR2 YFSETQ come from the germline V gene. The CDR3: CASSLGLAHQEQYF. In DNA, the CDR3 is TGCGCCAGCAGCTTGGGACTAGCCCATCAGGAGCAGTACTTC.